Below, 17 T cell receptor beta chains from the same sample are listed, as sequenced in a study of beta chain features in type 1 diabetes. cDNA synthesis used the whole RNA isolate, giving expressed TCRB sequences. Data came from immunoSEQ multiplex PCR; TCRdb stores just in-frame clones and leaves some out. The table lists approximately 470,000 clones, 30% of them singletons. Sequenced sample: naive CD4+ T cells from blood. Receptors were obtained from a man younger than 35 in good health.

The CDR3 region has the DNA TGCAGCGTTGAGGTAGTGTACAATGAGCAGTTCTTC. As protein: CSVEVVYNEQFF. This sequence joins TRBV29-1 and TRBJ2-1; D remains ambiguous. CDR1 and CDR2 from the germline V gene are SQVTM and ANQGSEA. The length of the CDR3 is 12 residues. V was shortened by 3 bases and J by 4 bases, with 7 bases between the two germline ends.

The chain has TRBV30 and TRBJ2-2, with a tentative D call TRBD1 (7 bases). The CDR3 spans 13 residues. The germline gives CDR1 GTSNPN, CDR2 SVGIG (reference sequence). V was shortened by 5 bases and J by 6 bases, with 13 bases between the two germline ends. The CDR3 loop is CAWHDREAGELFF. DNA of the CDR3: TGTGCCTGGCACGACAGGGAGGCCGGGGAGCTGTTTTTT. Supplemented by reference TRBV30 and TRBJ2-2, the full variable domain reads SQTIHQWPATLVQPVGSPLSLECTVEGTSNPNLYWYRQAAGRGLQLLFYSVGIGQISSEVPQNLSASRPQDRQFILSSKKLLLSDSGFYLCAWHDREAGELFFGEGSRLTVL.

The chain carries TRBV19 and TRBJ1-2; TRBD1 is a possible D gene (5 bases). Trimming took 0 bases from V and 5 from J, leaving 13 bases between them. The CDR3 length is 15 residues. Germline CDR1 is LNHDA and CDR2 is SQIVND (reference sequence). CDR3 loop: CASSIEPLQGYGYTF. The DNA of the CDR3 is TGTGCCAGTAGTATAGAACCTCTCCAGGGTTATGGCTACACCTTC.

The chain couples TRBV30 to TRBJ2-1; 8 bases map to TRBD2. The V and J ends lost 1 base and 12 bases, in that order; junction bases with no gene match: 8. CDR3 length: 13 amino acids. Per germline, CDR1 GTSNPN and CDR2 SVGIG (reference sequence). CDR3 coding DNA: TGTGCCTGGAGTGAAGTAGCGGGGAGAATGCAGTTCTTC. It yields the protein CAWSEVAGRMQFF.

This clone was seen only a few times. V and J are TRBV28 and TRBJ2-5, with D unclear. The CDR3 spans 13 residues. Germline-derived CDR1 and CDR2 are MDHEN and SYDVKM. V lost 6 bases, J lost 7 bases, and 15 bases lay in between. CDR3 in DNA: TGTGCCAGCAGCGGCGGACCATTGGGGACCCAGTACTTC. This encodes CASSGGPLGTQYF.

The V gene is TRBV2, the J gene TRBJ1-2; 8 positions match TRBD1. Per germline, CDR1 SNHLY and CDR2 FYNNEI. The CDR3 runs 13 residues. J lost 6 bases, V lost 3 bases, and 3 bases had no gene match. The chain's CDR3 is CASSDDRGDGYTF. In DNA, the CDR3 is TGTGCCAGCAGTGACGACAGGGGTGATGGCTACACCTTC.

The chain recombines TRBV28 with TRBJ1-2, with TRBD1 matching 8 bases. The CDR3 is 17 residues long. The ends lost 3 bases at V and 5 bases at J; junction bases unmatched: 14. In germline, CDR1 is MDHEN, CDR2 SYDVKM. The chain's CDR3 is CASSFLGQEGGVYGYTF. In DNA, the CDR3 is TGTGCCAGCAGTTTTTTGGGACAGGAGGGGGGCGTGTATGGCTACACCTTC.

The table lists this clone with a few counts. The chain is built from TRBV5-6 and TRBJ1-2; perhaps TRBD1 as D (5 bases). CDR1 is SGHDT, CDR2 YYEEEE, per germline. Trimming shortened V by 2 bases and J by 3 bases, and 8 bases separated the two germline ends. This CDR3 is built from 13 residues. The CDR3 is CASSLRGDYGYTF. CDR3 sequence (DNA): TGTGCCAGCAGCTTACGAGGGGACTATGGCTACACCTTC.

The rearrangement joins TRBV5-1 to TRBJ2-7, with a tentative D call TRBD2 (6 bases). The germline V and J ends were trimmed by 7 bases and 4 bases, with 15 bases remaining between them. Germline lookup yields CDR1 SGHRS and CDR2 YFSETQ. The CDR3 extends over 13 amino acids. CDR3 DNA sequence: TGCGCCAGCGCCGTTGGGGGAGGATACGAGCAGTACTTC. This translates into CASAVGGGYEQYF. Full variable domain (missing parts from reference TRBV5-1 and TRBJ2-7): KAGVTQTPRYLIKTRGQQVTLSCSPISGHRSVSWYQQTPGQGLQFLFEYFSETQRNKGNFPGRFSGRQFSNSRSEMNVSTLELGDSALYLCASAVGGGYEQYFGPGTRLTVT.

There are a few counts of this clone. J is TRBJ1-1 and V is TRBV30; D call uncertain. V was cut by 5 bases and J by 4 bases, with 11 bases left in between. The CDR3 is 12 residues long. The germline V gene has CDR1 GTSNPN and CDR2 SVGIG (reference sequence). CDR3 loop: CAWGEYGTEAFF. Written as DNA, the CDR3 is TGTGCCTGGGGGGAGTACGGCACTGAAGCTTTCTTT.

This clone was detected a few times. This rearrangement joins TRBV5-1 to TRBJ2-3; tentative D call: TRBD2 (6 bases). The V end was cut by 6 bases, the J end by 8 bases, with 16 bases between. CDR1 SGHRS and CDR2 YFSETQ come from the germline V gene. This CDR3 comprises 13 residues. The CDR3, as DNA: TGCGCCAGCAAGAACGGCGCGGGATCTACGCAGTATTTT. Translation: CASKNGAGSTQYF.

The rearrangement joins TRBV9 to TRBJ1-2; maybe TRBD1 (6 bases). Germline V CDR1 and CDR2: SGDLS, YYNGEE. This CDR3 is 14 amino acids long. V gave up 4 bases and J gave up 2 bases, with 12 bases separating them. The DNA for the CDR3 is TGTGCCAGCAGCCCCGGGACATCGAACTATGGCTACACCTTC. Translating gives CASSPGTSNYGYTF.

V usage is TRBV29-1 and J usage is TRBJ2-7, with D perhaps TRBD1 or TRBD2 (6 bases each). V was cut by 4 bases and J by 2 bases, with 15 bases left in between. Looked up from germline, CDR1 is SQVTM and CDR2 is ANQGSEA. This CDR3 comprises 14 residues. The CDR3 reads CSVVGGGTAYEQYF. CDR3 nucleotides: TGCAGCGTTGTGGGGGGCGGAACCGCCTACGAGCAGTACTTC.

Comment on this clone: This same CDR3 is encoded by further DNA sequences in the sample. The rearrangement joins TRBV6-1 to TRBJ2-3; perhaps TRBD1 as D (5 bases). The CDR3 contains 14 residues. V gave up 0 bases and J gave up 2 bases, with 6 bases separating them. Per germline, CDR1 MNHNS and CDR2 SASEGT. The CDR3 coding sequence is TGTGCCAGCAGTGAAGCTGGGGCCACAGATACGCAGTATTTT. This gives the protein CASSEAGATDTQYF.

This clone has only a few counts. The V call is TRBV10-3, the J call TRBJ1-4, with 10 bases lining up with TRBD1. This CDR3 has 16 amino acids. The junction had 6 bases not matched to a gene; V was cut back by 3 bases and J by 5 bases. Germline V gene data show CDR1 as ENHRY and CDR2 as SYGVKD. The CDR3: CAISEDRGLKNEKLFF. For the CDR3, the DNA is TGTGCCATCAGTGAAGACAGGGGGCTTAAGAATGAAAAACTGTTTTTT.

In its sample, this clone was seen once. V gene TRBV4-1 combines with J gene TRBJ2-7; D not certain. CDR3 length equals 15 residues. Germline-derived CDR1 and CDR2 are MGHRA and YSYEKL. Trimming took off 1 base at V and 0 bases at J, with 10 bases between the two ends. The CDR3 nucleotides read TGCGCCAGCAGCCAAGGAGCCATGATCTCCTACGAGCAGTACTTC. Translated: CASSQGAMISYEQYF.

The V call is TRBV28, the J call TRBJ2-3, with 11 positions matching TRBD1. Germline V CDR1 and CDR2: MDHEN, SYDVKM. CDR3 length: 14 residues. The junction had 6 bases not matched to a gene; V was cut back by 9 bases and J by 4 bases. As DNA, the CDR3 is TGTGCCAGTAGAGGGACAGGGGGACCAGATACGCAGTATTTT. Translation: CASRGTGGPDTQYF.